The rows below give T cell receptor beta chains drawn from one sample of a study of immune heterogeneity within non-small cell lung tumors. MiXCR was run by TCRdb on the multiplex PCR reads, yielding one entry per CDR3 protein. The table shows about 4,500 distinct CDR3 sequences, with roughly 25% occurring only once. Material for sequencing was lung tumor tissue. These receptors all come from a man aged 55-75 years with non-small cell lung cancer. Both conserved end residues are part of each CDR3. The D gene is left open where the match is weak. Part of the rows lack a size; the others show once, few, many or a class for expanded clones.

d_call: -; j_call: TRBJ2-7; v_call: TRBV12-3/TRBV12-4; clone_size: medium-sized; cdr3_nt: TGTGCCAGCAGTTTTATGGGGCTGGGCGAGCAGTACTTC; cdr3_aa: CASSFMGLGEQYF
d_call: TRBD2; j_call: TRBJ2-7; v_call: TRBV6-1; clone_size: medium-sized; cdr3_nt: TGTGCCAGCAGCATGTCTAGCGGGAGTAACGAGCAGTACTTC; cdr3_aa: CASSMSSGSNEQYF
d_call: -; j_call: TRBJ2-3; v_call: TRBV28; clone_size: medium-sized; cdr3_nt: TGTGCCAGCAGTTTGTGGCCAGTCGACGCGCCAGGGGATACGCAGTATTTT; cdr3_aa: CASSLWPVDAPGDTQYF
d_call: -; j_call: TRBJ1-5; v_call: TRBV6-1; clone_size: few; cdr3_nt: TGTGCCAGCAGCTTTGACAGGTATAGCAATCAGCCCCAGCATTTT; cdr3_aa: CASSFDRYSNQPQHF
d_call: TRBD1; j_call: TRBJ2-7; v_call: TRBV7-9; clone_size: -; cdr3_nt: TGTGCCAGCAGCCCAAGGGGACAGGGGCTGGCCTACGAGCAGTACTTC; cdr3_aa: CASSPRGQGLAYEQYF
d_call: -; j_call: TRBJ2-7; v_call: TRBV28; clone_size: medium-sized; cdr3_nt: TGTGCCAGCAGTTTCGAGGGCTTCGCCTACGAGCAGTACTTC; cdr3_aa: CASSFEGFAYEQYF
d_call: TRBD2; j_call: TRBJ2-3; v_call: TRBV19; clone_size: large; cdr3_nt: TGTGCCAGTACCTATAGCGGGAGCACAGATACGCAGTATTTT; cdr3_aa: CASTYSGSTDTQYF
d_call: TRBD2; j_call: TRBJ2-4; v_call: TRBV28; clone_size: -; cdr3_nt: TGTGCCAGCCAAAGTTTTGTCAGCGGGAGGGCTGTGAACATTCAGTACTTC; cdr3_aa: CASQSFVSGRAVNIQYF
d_call: -; j_call: TRBJ1-2; v_call: TRBV15; clone_size: few; cdr3_nt: TGTGCCACCAGCAGAGCTAGAGGGGGGGACTATGGCTACACCTTC; cdr3_aa: CATSRARGGDYGYTF
d_call: -; j_call: TRBJ2-5; v_call: TRBV6-2/TRBV6-3; clone_size: -; cdr3_nt: TGTGCCAGCAGTTACTCGAGCACAGGTCAAGAGACCCAGTACTTC; cdr3_aa: CASSYSSTGQETQYF
d_call: TRBD1; j_call: TRBJ2-5; v_call: TRBV10-3; clone_size: few; cdr3_nt: TGTGCCATCAGGATGACAGGGGACCAAGAGACCCAGTACTTC; cdr3_aa: CAIRMTGDQETQYF
d_call: TRBD2; j_call: TRBJ2-1; v_call: TRBV11-2; clone_size: few; cdr3_nt: TGTGCCAGCAGCTTAGATCAAGCTAGCGGAGTCTACAATGAGCAGTTCTTC; cdr3_aa: CASSLDQASGVYNEQFF